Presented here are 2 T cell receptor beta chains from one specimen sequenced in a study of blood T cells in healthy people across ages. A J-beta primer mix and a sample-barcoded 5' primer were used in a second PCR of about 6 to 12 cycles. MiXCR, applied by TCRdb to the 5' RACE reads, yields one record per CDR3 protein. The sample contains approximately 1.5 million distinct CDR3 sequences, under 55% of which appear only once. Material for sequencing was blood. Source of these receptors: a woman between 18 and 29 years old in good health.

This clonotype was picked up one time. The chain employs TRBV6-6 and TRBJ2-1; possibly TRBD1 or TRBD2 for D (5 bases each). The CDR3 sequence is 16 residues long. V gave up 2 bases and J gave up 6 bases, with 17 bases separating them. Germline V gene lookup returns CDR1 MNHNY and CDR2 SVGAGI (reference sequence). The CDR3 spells CASSYVVWGSSNEQFF. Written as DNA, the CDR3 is TGTGCCAGCAGTTACGTGGTTTGGGGGAGCAGCAATGAGCAGTTCTTC.

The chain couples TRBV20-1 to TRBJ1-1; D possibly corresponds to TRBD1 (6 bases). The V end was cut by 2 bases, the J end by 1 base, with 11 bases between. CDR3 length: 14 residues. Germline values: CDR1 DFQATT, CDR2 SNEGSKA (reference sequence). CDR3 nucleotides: TGCAGTGCTAGACCCCTCAGGGGGAACACTGAAGCTTTCTTT. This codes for CSARPLRGNTEAFF.